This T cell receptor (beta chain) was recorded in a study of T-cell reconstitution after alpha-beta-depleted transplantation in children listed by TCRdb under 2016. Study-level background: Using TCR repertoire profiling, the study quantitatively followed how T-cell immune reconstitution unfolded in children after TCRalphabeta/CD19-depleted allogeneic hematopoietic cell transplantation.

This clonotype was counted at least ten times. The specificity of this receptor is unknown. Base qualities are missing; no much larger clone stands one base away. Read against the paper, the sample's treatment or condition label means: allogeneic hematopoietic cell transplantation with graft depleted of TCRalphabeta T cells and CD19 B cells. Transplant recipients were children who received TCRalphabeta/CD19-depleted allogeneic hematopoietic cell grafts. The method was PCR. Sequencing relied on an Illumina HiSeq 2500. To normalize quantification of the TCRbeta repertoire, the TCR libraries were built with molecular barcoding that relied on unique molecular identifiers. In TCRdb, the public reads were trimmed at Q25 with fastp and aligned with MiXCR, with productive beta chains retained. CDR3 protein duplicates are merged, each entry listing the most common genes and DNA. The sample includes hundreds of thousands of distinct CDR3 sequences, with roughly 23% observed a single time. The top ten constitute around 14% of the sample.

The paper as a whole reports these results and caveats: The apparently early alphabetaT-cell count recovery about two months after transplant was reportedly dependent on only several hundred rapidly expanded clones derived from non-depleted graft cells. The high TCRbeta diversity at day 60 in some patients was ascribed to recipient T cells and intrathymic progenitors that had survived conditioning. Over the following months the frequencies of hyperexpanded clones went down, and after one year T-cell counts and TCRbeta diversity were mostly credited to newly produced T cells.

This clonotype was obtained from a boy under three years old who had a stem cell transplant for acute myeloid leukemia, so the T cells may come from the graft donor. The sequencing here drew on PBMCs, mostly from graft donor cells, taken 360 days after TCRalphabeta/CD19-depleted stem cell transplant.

Read as DNA, the sequence is TGTGCCAGCAGTTTAACCCCCGGGACAGATCAGCCCCAGCATTTT. Protein translation: CASSLTPGTDQPQHF. The receptor chain draws on TRBV28 and TRBJ1-5, and 7 bases in between align with TRBD1. The CDR3 starts with the cysteine, ends with the phenylalanine, and has 15 residues. Just CDR3 DNA is preserved here, 45 bases in frame from base 1. Germline trimming: 2 bases from V, 5 bases from J; junction bases outside gene matches: 6. According to the germline V gene, CDR1 reads MDHEN and CDR2 reads SYDVKM.